The clone carrying this T cell receptor (beta chain) was counted a few times. Its antigen remains unknown. This record belongs to a study of tumor-infiltrating lymphocytes in primary liver carcinoma. Study as a whole: Sample yields of productive TCRbeta reads, ranging from roughly 3.65 to 8 million, were similar across tissue types. Overall study results and limits: Less overlap was seen in tumor-adjacent and tumor-blood pairs than in tumor region pairs.

CDR3 length: 12 residues. Trimming stripped 7 bases from V and 8 bases from J, with 13 bases between. Unsorted bulk tissue (roughly 19-30 mg) underwent RNA and DNA co-extraction. The authors made TCR beta cDNA from 400 to 550 ng total RNA with a constant-region primer. Amplification in three nested multiplex PCR rounds with slightly modified ARM-PCR gave rise to TCR beta libraries. PCR rounds one and two used TRBV1-TRBV30 forward primers with a C-beta reverse primer for 9 to 10 cycles each. TCRdb itself ran the multiplex PCR reads through MiXCR, one entry per CDR3 protein. In the table there are about 120,000 distinct CDR3 sequences, about two thirds of which are singletons.

The TCR comes from a woman aged 60 to 75 with primary liver carcinoma and hepatitis B virus infection. Sequenced sample: tumor-adjacent normal liver tissue. The chain uses TRBV5-7 and TRBJ2-1; no reliable D call. TRBV5-7 is noted as an ORF with a role that remains uncertain. The CDR3 protein is CASHCEDDEQFF. CDR3 nucleotides: TGTGCCAGCCATTGTGAGGACGATGAGCAGTTCTTC.